This T cell receptor beta chain was obtained from a study of CD8+ T cells in alopecia areata. Overall study context: Tofacitinib treatment spanned 6 to 18 months, with 6 months off drug afterward. Overall study results and limits: Normal skin contains resident alphabeta T cells, and these are also sequenced in scalp samples.

Isolated RNA was reverse transcribed into cDNA used as the sequencing template. The table came from immunoSEQ multiplex PCR; TCRdb's copy has only in-frame clones and leaves some out. This table has about 130,000 clones, nearly 55% appearing once. After removal of 5 bases from V and 7 bases from J, the junction contained 8 bases not matched to a gene. Per the germline V gene, CDR1 is SQVTM and CDR2 is ANQGSEA. The CDR3 loop spans 13 amino acids. This clone has only one observation. Its antigen is still unknown. The treatment was: oral pan-JAK inhibitor, 5-10 mg twice daily. This receptor was identified in a human donor with alopecia areata. The rearrangement uses TRBV29-1 and TRBJ2-1; 7 bases align to TRBD1. The specimen comprised CD8+ T cells sorted from blood, sampled at week 4, from a patient treated with tofacitinib. For the CDR3, the DNA is TGCAGCGTTAGACAGGGAAGAAGAAATGAGCAGTTCTTC. Its protein product is CSVRQGRRNEQFF.